This T cell receptor (beta chain) stems from a study of Graves' ophthalmopathy and Graves' hyperthyroidism. Overall study context: Pretreatment peripheral blood was obtained at initial diagnosis.

The CDR3 loop spans 13 amino acids. Germline CDR1 and CDR2: KGHDR and SFDVKD. Between the trimmed V and J ends, which lost 2 bases and 4 bases, there was a span of 7 bases. TCR beta CDR3 amplification used RNA transcripts. The authors performed first-round RT-PCR with HTBI primers and then a second-round multiplex PCR. TCRdb re-called the multiplex PCR reads through MiXCR, storing one row per CDR3 protein. Among around 660,000 distinct CDR3 sequences, over 40% were seen once, and the ten largest hold more than 3%. Where ophthalmopathy was present, donors had moderate-to-severe activity, CAS ≥3, NOSPECS ≥4 and duration under 3 months. A remark on this clonotype: Antigen unknown.

General study points: Appearing in blood as well were most expanded thyroid clonotypes above 0.001 frequency.

The sequence came from an adult man with Graves' ophthalmopathy. The chain couples TRBV24-1 to TRBJ1-2; possibly TRBD1 for D (5 bases). The specimen sequenced was peripheral blood. The CDR3 coding sequence is TGTGCCACCAGTGATTCCCAGGGCTATGGCTACACCTTC. Its protein product is CATSDSQGYGYTF.